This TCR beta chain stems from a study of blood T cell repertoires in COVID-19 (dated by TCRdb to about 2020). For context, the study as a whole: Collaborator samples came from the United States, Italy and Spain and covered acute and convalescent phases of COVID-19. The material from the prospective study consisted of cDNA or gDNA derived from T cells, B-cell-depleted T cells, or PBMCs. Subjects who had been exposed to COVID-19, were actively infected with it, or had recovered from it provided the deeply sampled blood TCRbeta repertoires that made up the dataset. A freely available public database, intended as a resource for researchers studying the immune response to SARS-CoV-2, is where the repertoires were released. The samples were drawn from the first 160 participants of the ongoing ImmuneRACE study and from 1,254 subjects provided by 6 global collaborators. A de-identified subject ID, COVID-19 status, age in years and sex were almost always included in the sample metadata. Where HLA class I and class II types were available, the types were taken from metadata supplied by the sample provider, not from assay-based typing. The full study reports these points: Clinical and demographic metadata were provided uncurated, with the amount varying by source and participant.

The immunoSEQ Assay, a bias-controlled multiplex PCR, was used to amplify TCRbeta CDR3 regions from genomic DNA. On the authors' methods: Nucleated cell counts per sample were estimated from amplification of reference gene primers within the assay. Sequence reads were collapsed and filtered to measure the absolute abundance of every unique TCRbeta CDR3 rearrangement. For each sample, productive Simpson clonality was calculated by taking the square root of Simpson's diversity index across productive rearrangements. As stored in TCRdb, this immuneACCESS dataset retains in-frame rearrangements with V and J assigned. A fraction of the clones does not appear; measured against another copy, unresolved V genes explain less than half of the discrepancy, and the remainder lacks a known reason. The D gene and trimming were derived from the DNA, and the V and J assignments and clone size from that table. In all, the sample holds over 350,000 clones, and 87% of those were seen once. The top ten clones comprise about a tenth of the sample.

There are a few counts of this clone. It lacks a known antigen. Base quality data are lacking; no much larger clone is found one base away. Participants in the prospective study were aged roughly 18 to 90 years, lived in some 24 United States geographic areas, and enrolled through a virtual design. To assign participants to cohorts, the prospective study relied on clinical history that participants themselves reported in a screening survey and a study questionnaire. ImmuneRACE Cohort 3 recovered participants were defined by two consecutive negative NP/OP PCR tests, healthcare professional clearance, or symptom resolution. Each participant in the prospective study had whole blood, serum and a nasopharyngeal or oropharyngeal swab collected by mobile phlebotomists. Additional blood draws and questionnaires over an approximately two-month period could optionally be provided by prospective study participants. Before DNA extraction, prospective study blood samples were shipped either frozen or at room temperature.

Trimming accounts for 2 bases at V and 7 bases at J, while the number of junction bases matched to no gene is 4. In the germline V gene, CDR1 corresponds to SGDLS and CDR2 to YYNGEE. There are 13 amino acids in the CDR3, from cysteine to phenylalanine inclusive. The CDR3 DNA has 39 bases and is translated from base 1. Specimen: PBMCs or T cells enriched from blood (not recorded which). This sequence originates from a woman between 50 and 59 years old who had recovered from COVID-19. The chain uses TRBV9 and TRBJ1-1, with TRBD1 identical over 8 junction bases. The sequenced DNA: TGTGCCAGCAGCGTTGGGGGACAGGATGAAGCTTTCTTT. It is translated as CASSVGGQDEAFF.